A single sample gave rise to the 19 T cell receptor beta chains below, sequenced in a study of blood T cell repertoires in COVID-19. Sequencing used immunoSEQ multiplex PCR; TCRdb keeps in-frame clones, though not all of them. The sample yields a few hundred thousand clones, roughly nine tenths seen once. Sequenced sample: peripheral blood. Receptors originate from a man aged 18 to 29 with active or convalescent COVID-19.

The V and J genes are TRBV2 and TRBJ1-4; D unclear. The CDR3 runs 14 residues. V was trimmed by 6 bases and J by 5 bases, leaving 13 bases between them. CDR1 SNHLY and CDR2 FYNNEI come from the germline V gene. For the CDR3, the DNA is TGTGCCAGCAGCCCGGACTTGCCAAATGAAAAACTGTTTTTT. Amino acids: CASSPDLPNEKLFF.

V and J are TRBV7-9 and TRBJ2-5; 9 nucleotides match TRBD1. The CDR3 has 12 residues. Germline-derived CDR1 and CDR2 are SEHNR and FQNEAQ (reference sequence). Germline trimming cut 5 bases from V and 5 bases from J; bases unmatched to any gene: 0. The CDR3 region is CASSGQGETQYF. In DNA, the CDR3 is TGTGCCAGCAGCGGACAGGGGGAGACCCAGTACTTC. Complete variable domain (other parts from reference TRBV7-9 and TRBJ2-5): DTGVSQNPRHKITKRGQNVTFRCDPISEHNRLYWYRQTLGQGPEFLTYFQNEAQLEKSRLLSDRFSAERPKGSFSTLEIQRTEQGDSAMYLCASSGQGETQYFGPGTRLLVL.

Written as DNA, the CDR3 is TGTGCCACCAGCTTGGGGGGGGCTTATGGCTACACCTTC. Translated: CATSLGGAYGYTF. The J gene is TRBJ1-2, the V gene TRBV15; D perhaps matches TRBD1 (6 bases). The germline V gene has CDR1 LNHNV and CDR2 YYDKDF (reference sequence). V was shortened by 5 bases and J by 5 bases, with 12 bases between the two germline ends. This CDR3 region has 13 residues. The full variable domain, in which reference TRBV15 and TRBJ1-2 provide the parts outside the CDR3, is DAMVIQNPRYQVTQFGKPVTLSCSQTLNHNVMYWYQQKSSQAPKLLFHYYDKDFNNEADTPDNFQSRRPNTSFCFLDIRSPGLGDTAMYLCATSLGGAYGYTFGSGTRLTVV.

This chain uses TRBV4-2 with TRBJ1-2; D gene unclear. Per germline, CDR1 LGHNA and CDR2 YNFKEQ. Trimming shortened V by 0 bases and J by 2 bases, and 10 bases separated the two germline ends. The CDR3 covers 15 residues. CDR3 nucleotide sequence: TGTGCCAGCAGCCAAGATTTGAGGCAGAACTATGGCTACACCTTC. It is translated as CASSQDLRQNYGYTF.

This clone occurred once. V and J are TRBV13 and TRBJ1-5; D not certain. The V gene lost 3 bases and the J gene lost 6 bases, with 12 bases spanning the gap. This CDR3 has 14 amino acids. The germline V gene encodes CDR1 PRHDT and CDR2 FYEKMQ (reference sequence). The CDR3 here is CASSFSGIGQPQHF. CDR3 nucleotides: TGTGCCAGCAGCTTTTCGGGGATCGGTCAGCCCCAGCATTTT.

J is TRBJ2-7 and V is TRBV11-2; TRBD1 matches at 12 bases. Unmatched junction bases numbered 7, after V lost 10 bases and J lost 6 bases. Germline V gene data show CDR1 as SGHAT and CDR2 as FQNNGV. This CDR3 spans 13 amino acids. CDR3 residues: CATGTGGASEQYF. The CDR3 DNA reads as TGTGCCACAGGGACAGGGGGCGCTTCCGAGCAGTACTTC.

The rearrangement uses TRBV5-1 and TRBJ2-1; 10 bases map to TRBD2. The CDR3 has 15 amino acids. Germline values: CDR1 SGHRS, CDR2 YFSETQ. Losses at the gene ends were 4 bases for V and 6 bases for J; bases not matched to a gene: 7. CDR3 loop: CASSGSGGAPNEQFF. DNA of the CDR3: TGCGCCAGCAGCGGGAGCGGGGGGGCCCCCAATGAGCAGTTCTTC.

The rearrangement joins TRBV11-3 to TRBJ2-5; D is uncertain. CDR1 and CDR2 from the germline V gene are SGHNT and YENEEA. V lost 3 bases, J lost 9 bases, and 14 bases lay in between. The CDR3 is 13 residues long. CDR3 loop: CASSLGSTLPQYF. As DNA, the CDR3 is TGTGCCAGCAGCTTGGGTAGCACCTTGCCCCAGTACTTC.

This clone has more than one count but fewer than ten. The chain recombines TRBV3-1 (or the pseudogene TRBV3-2) with TRBJ1-6, with D perhaps matching TRBD1 (5 bases). The CDR3 contains 16 residues. The germline V gene has CDR1 LGHDT and CDR2 YNNKEL (reference sequence). With 0 bases removed from V and 5 bases from J, the gap between germline ends came to 11 bases. The CDR3 DNA follows: TGTGCCAGCAGCCAAGAATTAGGGGTTGATAATTCACCCCTCCACTTT. It codes for CASSQELGVDNSPLHF.

The chain uses TRBV27 and TRBJ2-1, with TRBD2 matching over 13 bases. This CDR3 is built from 15 residues. J lost 8 bases, V lost 5 bases, and 6 bases had no gene match. Germline V CDR1 and CDR2: MNHEY, SMNVEV (reference sequence). The CDR3 DNA reads as TGTGCCAGCAGTATACTAGCGGGAGGGCCTCATGAGCAGTTCTTC. Protein: CASSILAGGPHEQFF.

V usage is TRBV5-5 and J usage is TRBJ1-1; 7 nucleotides match TRBD1. Germline loops: CDR1 SGHKS, CDR2 YYEKEE (reference sequence). The CDR3 extends over 13 amino acids. With V trimmed by 4 bases and J by 1 base, 1 base remained unmatched. CDR3 loop: CASSDRENTEAFF. CDR3 DNA: TGTGCCAGCAGCGACAGGGAGAACACTGAAGCTTTCTTT.

This clone was recorded a few times. The rearrangement uses TRBV28 and TRBJ1-5; no reliable D call. Germline loops: CDR1 MDHEN, CDR2 SYDVKM. This CDR3 contains 15 residues. Trimming took 6 bases from V and 5 from J, leaving 17 bases between them. As DNA, the CDR3 is TGTGCCAGCAGCCATCGTCCTCGGGTATATCAGCCCCAGCATTTT. As protein: CASSHRPRVYQPQHF.

This chain connects TRBV27 to TRBJ2-3, with TRBD2 matching 9 bases. The CDR3 covers 16 residues. V lost 7 bases to trimming and J lost 6 bases; unmatched junction nucleotides: 14. Germline CDR1 reads MNHEY; CDR2 reads SMNVEV (reference sequence). For the CDR3, the DNA is TGTGCCAGCAACAGATTAGCGGGAGTTGGGTATGATACGCAGTATTTT. It encodes CASNRLAGVGYDTQYF.

The genes are TRBV20-1 and TRBJ2-2; 7 nucleotides line up with TRBD1. The CDR3 spans 14 residues. From germline, CDR1 is DFQATT and CDR2 SNEGSKA (reference sequence). V lost 6 bases, J lost 3 bases, and 7 bases stayed unmatched. The CDR3 loop reads CSASKGADTGELFF. The DNA of the CDR3 is TGCAGTGCGAGTAAGGGGGCGGACACCGGGGAGCTGTTTTTT.

This clone is a singleton in its sample. The gene calls are TRBV3-1 (or the pseudogene TRBV3-2) and TRBJ2-7; 12 bases match TRBD2. Germline CDR1 LGHDT, CDR2 YNNKEL (reference sequence). After removal of 4 bases from V and 6 bases from J, the junction contained 13 bases not matched to a gene. The CDR3 is 17 amino acids. CDR3 in DNA: TGTGCCAGCAGCCCACCTAGCGGGGGGGCAATCGGACGCGAGCAGTACTTC. Its translation: CASSPPSGGAIGREQYF.

V and J are TRBV4-1 and TRBJ1-1; D not resolved. Germline lookup yields CDR1 MGHRA and CDR2 YSYEKL. The V end lost 5 bases, the J end lost 0 bases, and 10 bases lay between the germline ends. The CDR3 covers 14 residues. CDR3 loop: CASSFSEVNTEAFF. Written as DNA, the CDR3 is TGCGCCAGCAGCTTCTCTGAGGTGAACACTGAAGCTTTCTTT.

The chain couples TRBV5-4 to TRBJ2-1; TRBD2 aligns across 9 bases. With 7 bases clipped from V and 8 bases from J, the junction kept 7 bases outside the gene matches. Germline V gene data show CDR1 as SGHNT and CDR2 as YYREEE (reference sequence). This CDR3 has 13 residues. The CDR3 loop is CASRWRGGDEQFF. Written as DNA, the CDR3 is TGTGCCAGCCGCTGGCGGGGGGGCGATGAGCAGTTCTTC.

The chain carries TRBV13 and TRBJ2-1; TRBD2 is a possible D gene (6 bases). This CDR3 has 17 residues. Between the trimmed V and J ends, which lost 5 bases and 0 bases, there was a span of 17 bases. In germline, CDR1 is PRHDT, CDR2 FYEKMQ (reference sequence). Here the CDR3 DNA reads TGTGCCAGCAGCCATACCGGGACTCACAGCTCCTACAATGAGCAGTTCTTC. Encoded protein: CASSHTGTHSSYNEQFF.

The CDR3 loop reads CASSSPIDTDTQYF. As DNA, the CDR3 is TGTGCCAGCAGCTCTCCTATTGACACAGATACGCAGTATTTT. The V gene is TRBV5-4, the J gene TRBJ2-3; the D is unclear. Trimming cost V 3 bases and J 2 bases, with 10 bases left between them. This CDR3 is 14 amino acids long. Germline V gene data show CDR1 as SGHNT and CDR2 as YYREEE (reference sequence).